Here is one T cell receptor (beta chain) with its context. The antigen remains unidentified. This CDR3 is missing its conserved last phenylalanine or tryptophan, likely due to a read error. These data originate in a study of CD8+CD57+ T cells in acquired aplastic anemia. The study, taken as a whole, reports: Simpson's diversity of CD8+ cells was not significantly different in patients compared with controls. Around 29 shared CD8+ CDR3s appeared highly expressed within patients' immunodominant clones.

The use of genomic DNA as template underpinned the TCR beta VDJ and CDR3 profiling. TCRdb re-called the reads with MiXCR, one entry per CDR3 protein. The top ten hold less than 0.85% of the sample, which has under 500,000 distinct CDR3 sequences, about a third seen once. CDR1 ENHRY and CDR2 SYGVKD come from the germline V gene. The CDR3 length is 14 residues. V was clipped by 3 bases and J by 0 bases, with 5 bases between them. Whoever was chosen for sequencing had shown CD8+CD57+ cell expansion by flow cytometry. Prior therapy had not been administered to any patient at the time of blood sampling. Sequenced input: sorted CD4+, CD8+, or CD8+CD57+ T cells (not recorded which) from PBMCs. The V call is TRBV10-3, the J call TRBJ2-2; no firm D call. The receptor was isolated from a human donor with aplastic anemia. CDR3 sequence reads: CAISDSPNTGELFS. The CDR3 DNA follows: TGTGCCATCAGTGACTCGCCGAACACCGGGGAGCTGTTTTCT.